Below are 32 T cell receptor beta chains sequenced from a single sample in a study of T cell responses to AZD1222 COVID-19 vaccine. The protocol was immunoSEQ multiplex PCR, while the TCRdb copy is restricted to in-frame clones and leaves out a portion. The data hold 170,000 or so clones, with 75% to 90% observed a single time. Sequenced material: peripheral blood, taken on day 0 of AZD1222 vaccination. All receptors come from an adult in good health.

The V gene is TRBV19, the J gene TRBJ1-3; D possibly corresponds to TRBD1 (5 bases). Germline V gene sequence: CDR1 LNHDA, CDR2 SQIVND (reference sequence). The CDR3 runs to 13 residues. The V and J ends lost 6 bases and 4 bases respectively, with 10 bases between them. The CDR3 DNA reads TGTGCCAGTAGACGACAGAGAGGAAACACCATATATTTT. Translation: CASRRQRGNTIYF.

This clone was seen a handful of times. The CDR3 bases are TGTGCCAGCTCATCCGCTAGCGAACAAGAGACCCAGTACTTC. This gives the protein CASSSASEQETQYF. The chain recombines TRBV18 with TRBJ2-5; possibly TRBD2 for D (6 bases). CDR3 size: 14 residues. Trimming left V 5 bases short and J 2 bases short, with 12 bases between. Germline values: CDR1 KGHSH, CDR2 LQKENI.

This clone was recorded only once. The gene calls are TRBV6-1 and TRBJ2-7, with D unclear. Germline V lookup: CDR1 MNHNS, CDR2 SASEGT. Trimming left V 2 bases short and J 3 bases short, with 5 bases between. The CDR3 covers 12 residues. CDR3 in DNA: TGTGCCAGCAGTGAACACAGCTACGAGCAGTACTTC. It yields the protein CASSEHSYEQYF.

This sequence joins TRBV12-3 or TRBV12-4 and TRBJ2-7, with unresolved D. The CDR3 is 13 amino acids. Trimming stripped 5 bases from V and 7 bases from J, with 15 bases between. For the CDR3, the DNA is TGTGCCAGCAGTCTCCATTCAACGAGAGAGCAGTACTTC. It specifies CASSLHSTREQYF.

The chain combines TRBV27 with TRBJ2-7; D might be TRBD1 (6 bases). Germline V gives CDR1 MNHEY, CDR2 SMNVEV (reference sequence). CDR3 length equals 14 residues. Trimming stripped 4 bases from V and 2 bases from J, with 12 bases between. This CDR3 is CASSSWTDTYEQYF. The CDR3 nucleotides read TGTGCCAGCAGTTCTTGGACAGATACCTACGAGCAGTACTTC.

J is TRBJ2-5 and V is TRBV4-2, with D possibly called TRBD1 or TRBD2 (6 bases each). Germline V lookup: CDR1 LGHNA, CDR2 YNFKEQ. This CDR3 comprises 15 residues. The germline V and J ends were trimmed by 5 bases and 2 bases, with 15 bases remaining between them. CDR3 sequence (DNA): TGTGCCAGCAGCTCCCGAGGGGGAGGACAAGAGACCCAGTACTTC. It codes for CASSSRGGGQETQYF.

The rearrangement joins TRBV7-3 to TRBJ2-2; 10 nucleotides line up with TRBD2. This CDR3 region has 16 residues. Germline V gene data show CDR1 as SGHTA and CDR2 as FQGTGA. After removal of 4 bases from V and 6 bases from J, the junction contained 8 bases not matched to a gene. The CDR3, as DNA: TGTGCCAGCAGCTCCGAGCGGGAGGGCCACGCCGGGGAGCTGTTTTTT. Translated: CASSSEREGHAGELFF.

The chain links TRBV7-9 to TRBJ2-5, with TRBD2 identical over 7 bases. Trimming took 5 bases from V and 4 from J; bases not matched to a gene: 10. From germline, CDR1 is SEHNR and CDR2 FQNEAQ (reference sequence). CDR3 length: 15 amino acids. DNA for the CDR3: TGTGCCAGCAGCCAGCTACGCGGGAGTGGAGAGACCCAGTACTTC. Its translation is CASSQLRGSGETQYF.

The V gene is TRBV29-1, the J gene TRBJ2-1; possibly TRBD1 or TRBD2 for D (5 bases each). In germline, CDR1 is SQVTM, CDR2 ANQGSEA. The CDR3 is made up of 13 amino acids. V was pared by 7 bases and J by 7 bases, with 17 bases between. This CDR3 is CSASGPLVNEQFF. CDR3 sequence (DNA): TGCAGCGCCTCGGGACCTTTGGTAAATGAGCAGTTCTTC.

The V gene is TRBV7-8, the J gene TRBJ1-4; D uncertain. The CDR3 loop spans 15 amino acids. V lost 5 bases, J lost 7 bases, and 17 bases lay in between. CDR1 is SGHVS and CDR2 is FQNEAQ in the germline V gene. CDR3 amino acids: CASSALLSGFEKLFF. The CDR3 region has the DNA TGTGCCAGCAGCGCCCTACTTTCTGGATTTGAAAAACTGTTTTTT.

CDR3: CASSVAGATNEKLFF. The CDR3 DNA is TGTGCCAGCAGCGTTGCAGGGGCAACTAATGAAAAACTGTTTTTT. V gene TRBV9 combines with J gene TRBJ1-4; a possible D gene is TRBD1 (6 bases). The CDR3 has 15 amino acids. Trimming took 2 bases from V and 0 from J, leaving 8 bases between them. CDR1 SGDLS and CDR2 YYNGEE come from the germline V gene.

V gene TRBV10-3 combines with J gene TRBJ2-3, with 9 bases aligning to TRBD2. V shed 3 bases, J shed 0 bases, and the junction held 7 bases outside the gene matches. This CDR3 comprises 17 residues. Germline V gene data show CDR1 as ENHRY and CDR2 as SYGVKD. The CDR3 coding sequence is TGTGCCATCAGTGAAGGCCTAGCGGGGACTAGCACAGATACGCAGTATTTT. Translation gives CAISEGLAGTSTDTQYF.

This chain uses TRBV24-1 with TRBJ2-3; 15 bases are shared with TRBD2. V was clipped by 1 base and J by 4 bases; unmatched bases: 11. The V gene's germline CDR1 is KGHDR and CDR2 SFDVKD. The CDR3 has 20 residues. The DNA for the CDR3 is TGTGCCACCAGTGATTTTCGTCGGACTAGCGGGAGGGCCAGCGCAGATACGCAGTATTTT. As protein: CATSDFRRTSGRASADTQYF.

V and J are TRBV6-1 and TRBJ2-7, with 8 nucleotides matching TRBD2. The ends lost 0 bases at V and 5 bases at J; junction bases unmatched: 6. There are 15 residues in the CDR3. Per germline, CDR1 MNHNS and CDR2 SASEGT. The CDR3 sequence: CASSEAGSGRDEQYF. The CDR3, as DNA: TGTGCCAGCAGTGAAGCGGGCAGCGGGAGAGACGAGCAGTACTTC.

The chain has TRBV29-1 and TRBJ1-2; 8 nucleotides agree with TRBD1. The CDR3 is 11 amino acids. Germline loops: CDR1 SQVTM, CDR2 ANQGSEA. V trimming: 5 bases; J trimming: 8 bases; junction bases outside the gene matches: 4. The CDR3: CSVWTGYGYTF. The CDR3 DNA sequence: TGCAGCGTTTGGACAGGGTACGGCTACACCTTC.

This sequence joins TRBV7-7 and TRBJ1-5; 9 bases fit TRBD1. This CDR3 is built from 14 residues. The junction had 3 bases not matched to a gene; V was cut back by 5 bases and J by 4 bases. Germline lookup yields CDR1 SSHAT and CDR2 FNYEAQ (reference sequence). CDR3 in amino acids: CASSEGTGNQPQHF. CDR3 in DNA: TGTGCCAGCAGCGAAGGGACAGGGAATCAGCCCCAGCATTTT.

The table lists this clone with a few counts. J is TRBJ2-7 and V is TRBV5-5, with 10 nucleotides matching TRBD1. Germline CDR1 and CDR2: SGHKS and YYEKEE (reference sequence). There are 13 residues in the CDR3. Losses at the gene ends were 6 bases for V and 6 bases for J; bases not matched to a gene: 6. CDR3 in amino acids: CASTNGQGGEQYF. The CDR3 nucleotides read TGTGCCAGCACCAATGGACAGGGGGGCGAGCAGTACTTC.

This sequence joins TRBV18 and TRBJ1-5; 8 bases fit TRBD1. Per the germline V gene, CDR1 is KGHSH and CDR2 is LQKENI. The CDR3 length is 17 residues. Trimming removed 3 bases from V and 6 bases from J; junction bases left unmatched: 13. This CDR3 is CASSPDRTGPGGQPQHF. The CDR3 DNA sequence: TGTGCCAGCTCACCGGATCGGACAGGGCCGGGGGGTCAGCCCCAGCATTTT.

The CDR3, as DNA: TGTGCCAGCAGCAGGGTTAACACTGAAGCTTTCTTT. Amino acid sequence: CASSRVNTEAFF. The chain combines TRBV6-5 with TRBJ1-1, with D maybe TRBD1 (5 bases). Germline CDR1 and CDR2: MNHEY and SVGAGI. V gave up 6 bases and J gave up 2 bases, with 7 bases separating them. This CDR3 is built from 12 residues.

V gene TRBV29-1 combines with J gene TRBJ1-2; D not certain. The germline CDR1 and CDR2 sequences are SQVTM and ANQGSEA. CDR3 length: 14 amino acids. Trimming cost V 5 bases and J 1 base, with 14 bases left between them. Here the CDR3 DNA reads TGCAGCGTTACCCGGCAGCCCGATAACTATGGCTACACCTTC. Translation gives CSVTRQPDNYGYTF.

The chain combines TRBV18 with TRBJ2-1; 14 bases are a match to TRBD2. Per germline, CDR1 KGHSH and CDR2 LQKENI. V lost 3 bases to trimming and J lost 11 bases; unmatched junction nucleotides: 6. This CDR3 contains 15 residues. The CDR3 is CASSPGLAGERKQFF. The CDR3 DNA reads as TGTGCCAGCTCACCGGGACTAGCGGGAGAGAGAAAGCAGTTCTTC.

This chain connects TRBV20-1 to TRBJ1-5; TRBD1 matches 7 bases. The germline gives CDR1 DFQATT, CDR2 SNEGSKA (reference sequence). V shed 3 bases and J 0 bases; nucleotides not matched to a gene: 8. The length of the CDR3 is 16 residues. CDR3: CSASPWDSGSNQPQHF. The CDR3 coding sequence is TGCAGTGCTAGTCCATGGGACAGCGGTAGCAATCAGCCCCAGCATTTT.

The CDR3: CASSVSSGVNQPQHF. The CDR3 DNA is TGTGCCAGCAGCGTATCGTCAGGGGTCAATCAGCCCCAGCATTTT. This chain uses TRBV9 with TRBJ1-5, with D perhaps TRBD1 (6 bases). Trimming cost V 1 base and J 3 bases, with 11 bases left between them. The CDR3 extends over 15 amino acids. CDR1 is SGDLS and CDR2 is YYNGEE in the germline V gene.

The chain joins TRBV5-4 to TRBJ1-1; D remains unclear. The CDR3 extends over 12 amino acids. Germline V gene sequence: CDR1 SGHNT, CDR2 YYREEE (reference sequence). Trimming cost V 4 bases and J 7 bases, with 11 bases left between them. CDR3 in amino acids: CASSLNPLEAFF. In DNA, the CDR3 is TGTGCCAGCAGCCTGAACCCCCTTGAAGCTTTCTTT.

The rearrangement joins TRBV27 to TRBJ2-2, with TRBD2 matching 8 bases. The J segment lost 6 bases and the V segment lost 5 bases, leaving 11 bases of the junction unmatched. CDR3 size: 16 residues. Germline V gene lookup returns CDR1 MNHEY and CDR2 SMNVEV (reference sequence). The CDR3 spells CASSLTGTSWAGELFF. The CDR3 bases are TGTGCCAGCAGTCTTACCGGGACTAGTTGGGCCGGGGAGCTGTTTTTT.

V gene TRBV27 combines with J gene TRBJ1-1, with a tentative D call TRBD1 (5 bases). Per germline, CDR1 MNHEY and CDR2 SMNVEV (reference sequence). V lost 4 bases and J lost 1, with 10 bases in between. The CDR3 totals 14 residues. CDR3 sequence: CASSSGTTNTEAFF. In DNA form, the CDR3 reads TGTGCCAGCAGTTCCGGGACGACGAACACTGAAGCTTTCTTT.

This CDR3 is CASSLLPPGGGGVDEQFF. The CDR3 bases are TGCGCCAGCAGCCTCCTCCCTCCGGGAGGGGGGGGTGTCGATGAGCAGTTCTTC. The V call is TRBV5-1, the J call TRBJ2-1; 8 bases fit TRBD2. CDR1 is SGHRS and CDR2 is YFSETQ in the germline V gene. There are 18 residues in the CDR3. With 4 bases clipped from V and 8 bases from J, the junction kept 20 bases outside the gene matches.

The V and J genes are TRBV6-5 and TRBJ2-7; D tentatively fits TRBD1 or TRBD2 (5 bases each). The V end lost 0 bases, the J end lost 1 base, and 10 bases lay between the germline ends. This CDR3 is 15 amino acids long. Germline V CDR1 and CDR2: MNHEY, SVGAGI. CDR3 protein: CASSYSGDGSYEQYF. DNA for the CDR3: TGTGCCAGCAGTTACTCGGGGGACGGGTCCTACGAGCAGTACTTC.

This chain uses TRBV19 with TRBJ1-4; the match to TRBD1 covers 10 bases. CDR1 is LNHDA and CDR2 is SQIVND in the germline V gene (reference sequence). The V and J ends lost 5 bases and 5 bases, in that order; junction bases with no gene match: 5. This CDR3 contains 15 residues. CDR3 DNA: TGTGCCAGTAGTCCCCTGGGACAGGGGAATGAAAAACTGTTTTTT. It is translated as CASSPLGQGNEKLFF.

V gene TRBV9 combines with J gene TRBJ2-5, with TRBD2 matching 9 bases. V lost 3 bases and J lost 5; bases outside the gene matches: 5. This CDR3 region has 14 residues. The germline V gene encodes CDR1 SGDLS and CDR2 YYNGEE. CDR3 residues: CASSARGRAETQYF. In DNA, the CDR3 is TGTGCCAGCAGCGCGCGCGGGAGGGCGGAGACCCAGTACTTC.

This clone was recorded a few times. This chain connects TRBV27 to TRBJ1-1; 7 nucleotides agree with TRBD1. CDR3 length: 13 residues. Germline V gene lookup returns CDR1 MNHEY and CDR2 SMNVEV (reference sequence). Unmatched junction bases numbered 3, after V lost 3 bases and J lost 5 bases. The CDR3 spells CASSLGTATEAFF. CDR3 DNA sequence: TGTGCCAGCAGTTTGGGGACAGCTACTGAAGCTTTCTTT.

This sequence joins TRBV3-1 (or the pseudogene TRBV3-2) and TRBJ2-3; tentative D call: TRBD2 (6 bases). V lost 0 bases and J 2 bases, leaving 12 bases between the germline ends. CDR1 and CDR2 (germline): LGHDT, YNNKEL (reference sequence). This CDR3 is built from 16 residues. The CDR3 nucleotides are TGTGCCAGCAGCCAAGATCGAATAGCGGACACAGATACGCAGTATTTT. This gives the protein CASSQDRIADTDTQYF.